A single T cell receptor beta chain is shown here with its context. This entry belongs to a study of control samples from healthy donors and cancer patients. Produced via immunoSEQ multiplex PCR; TCRdb's table is partial and in-frame only. Of some 96,000 clones in the sample, about 90% were seen once. Germline V CDR1 and CDR2: LNHNV, YYDKDF (reference sequence). This CDR3 is 15 amino acids long. Trimming cost V 7 bases and J 0 bases, with 15 bases left between them. The TCR was taken from a woman between 45 and 65 years old in good health. The chain joins TRBV15 to TRBJ1-2; D not certain. Sequencing was performed on blood. CDR3 sequence reads: CATNSPPLANYGYTF. The CDR3 coding sequence is TGTGCCACCAATTCCCCCCCGCTGGCTAACTATGGCTACACCTTC.